A single sample gave rise to the 14 T cell receptor beta chains below, sequenced in a study of PD-1 blockade in classical Hodgkin lymphoma. Using immunoSEQ multiplex PCR, the repertoire was profiled, and TCRdb retains in-frame clones only, with some absent. The table shows 19,000 or so clones, with 80% to 90% occurring only once. As to time point: newly diagnosed, previously untreated cHL patient sample. After thawing, PBMCs were subjected to magnetic negative selection to isolate CD8+ T cells. Sequenced input: CD8+ T cells from blood. Every receptor here comes from a human donor with classical Hodgkin lymphoma.

The chain has TRBV19 and TRBJ2-7, with 11 bases that match TRBD1. CDR3 length equals 14 residues. Unmatched junction bases numbered 9, after V lost 6 bases and J lost 8 bases. Per the germline V gene, CDR1 is LNHDA and CDR2 is SQIVND (reference sequence). CDR3 loop: CASSPLGQGEKQYF. The CDR3, as DNA: TGTGCCAGTAGCCCACTGGGACAGGGGGAGAAGCAGTACTTC. Together with reference TRBV19 and TRBJ2-7, the CDR3 gives the full variable domain: DGGITQSPKYLFRKEGQNVTLSCEQNLNHDAMYWYRQDPGQGLRLIYYSQIVNDFQKGDIAEGYSVSREKKESFPLTVTSAQKNPTAFYLCASSPLGQGEKQYFGPGTRLTVT.

The rearrangement joins TRBV9 to TRBJ1-6, with 9 bases aligning to TRBD1. The CDR3 is 16 residues long. Germline assignment: CDR1 SGDLS and CDR2 YYNGEE. V was pared by 3 bases and J by 8 bases, with 9 bases of the junction left unmatched. The CDR3 sequence is CASSERDRVPHSPLHF. The DNA of the CDR3 is TGTGCCAGCAGCGAAAGGGACAGGGTCCCTCATTCACCCCTCCACTTT.

V and J are TRBV28 and TRBJ2-7; D could derive from TRBD1 or TRBD2 (5 bases each). CDR3 length: 16 amino acids. Looked up from germline, CDR1 is MDHEN and CDR2 is SYDVKM. V lost 2 bases, J lost 2 bases, and 16 bases lay in between. The CDR3 nucleotides read TGTGCCAGCAGTTTAGACGGGACCCGAGGGGCCTACGAGCAGTACTTC. This gives the protein CASSLDGTRGAYEQYF. Supplemented by reference TRBV28 and TRBJ2-7, the full variable domain reads DVKVTQSSRYLVKRTGEKVFLECVQDMDHENMFWYRQDPGLGLRLIYFSYDVKMKEKGDIPEGYSVSREKKERFSLILESASTNQTSMYLCASSLDGTRGAYEQYFGPGTRLTVT.

This chain joins TRBV2 and TRBJ2-3; possible D gene TRBD2, 7 bases. The CDR3 is 14 residues long. The germline V gene has CDR1 SNHLY and CDR2 FYNNEI. Trimming took off 0 bases at V and 8 bases at J, with 12 bases between the two ends. The CDR3 DNA sequence: TGTGCCAGCAGTGAAGCCACAGGGAGGGGTACGCAGTATTTT. Its translation is CASSEATGRGTQYF.

This chain uses TRBV10-3 with TRBJ1-1; D is undetermined. Germline V gene data show CDR1 as ENHRY and CDR2 as SYGVKD. V was cut by 0 bases and J by 0 bases, with 8 bases left in between. The CDR3 sequence is 15 residues long. The CDR3 DNA reads as TGTGCCATCAGTGAGTCCAACAGCTTGAACACTGAAGCTTTCTTT. Translating it yields CAISESNSLNTEAFF.

This chain joins TRBV13 and TRBJ2-7; weak D call: TRBD1 (6 bases). Germline CDR1 and CDR2: PRHDT and FYEKMQ (reference sequence). Trimming removed 4 bases at V and 4 bases at J, with 11 bases between. The CDR3 is made up of 13 amino acids. The CDR3 DNA reads as TGTGCCAGCAGCTACTCGGACAGTTACGAGCAGTACTTC. This encodes CASSYSDSYEQYF.

On this clone itself: One end of the junction varies from germline; a read error may be responsible. The chain carries TRBV5-6 and TRBJ1-5; D possibly corresponds to TRBD1 (5 bases). Germline values: CDR1 SGHDT, CDR2 YYEEEE. The CDR3 runs to 15 residues. The CDR3 reads CASSLGHDSNQPQHF. The CDR3 bases are TGTGCCAGCAGTTTGGGGCATGATAGCAATCAGCCCCAGCATTTT.

The chain couples TRBV10-3 to TRBJ2-1, with 10 bases that match TRBD2. CDR3 length: 17 residues. Trimming cost V 2 bases and J 2 bases; bases outside gene matches: 6. Germline loops: CDR1 ENHRY, CDR2 SYGVKD. The CDR3 bases are TGTGCCATCAGTGAGAGGTCTAGCGGGAGTCCCTACAATGAGCAGTTCTTC. It specifies CAISERSSGSPYNEQFF.

The gene calls are TRBV6-5 and TRBJ1-2; D is ambiguous. Trimming removed 3 bases from V and 6 bases from J, with 17 bases in between. The CDR3 is 15 amino acids. Germline V gene sequence: CDR1 MNHEY, CDR2 SVGAGI. In DNA, the CDR3 is TGTGCCAGCAGTTATGGACGCCTGAGTAGGGATGGCTACACCTTC. This codes for CASSYGRLSRDGYTF.

This chain joins TRBV7-8 and TRBJ2-3; D is unresolved. The CDR3 is made up of 14 amino acids. V was pared by 5 bases and J by 2 bases, with 11 bases between. CDR1 SGHVS and CDR2 FQNEAQ come from the germline V gene. The CDR3 DNA reads TGTGCCAGCAGCGATCGGTTCCTCACAGATACGCAGTATTTT. This gives the protein CASSDRFLTDTQYF.

The rearrangement links TRBV29-1 to TRBJ2-5; no reliable D call. Germline lookup yields CDR1 SQVTM and CDR2 ANQGSEA. This CDR3 comprises 12 residues. V lost 3 bases to trimming and J lost 5 bases, with 10 bases between them. CDR3 sequence (DNA): TGCAGCGTTGATAGGGTGGGGGAGACCCAGTACTTC. This encodes CSVDRVGETQYF.

The rearrangement uses TRBV10-3 and TRBJ2-7, with 7 bases that match TRBD1. Germline CDR1 and CDR2: ENHRY and SYGVKD. The trim removed 6 bases at V and 0 bases at J, leaving 5 bases unmatched. The CDR3 contains 14 residues. Here the CDR3 reads CAIRTGTVSYEQYF. The CDR3 region has the DNA TGTGCCATCAGAACCGGGACAGTCTCCTACGAGCAGTACTTC.

The chain links TRBV5-1 to TRBJ2-7, with TRBD2 as a possible D gene (6 bases). The V end lost 0 bases, the J end lost 0 bases, and 10 bases lay between the germline ends. Germline-derived CDR1 and CDR2 are SGHRS and YFSETQ. This CDR3 is built from 15 residues. The CDR3 spells CASSLVMGGSYEQYF. CDR3 DNA sequence: TGCGCCAGCAGCTTGGTGATGGGAGGCTCCTACGAGCAGTACTTC. Full variable domain (rest looked up from reference TRBV5-1 and TRBJ2-7): KAGVTQTPRYLIKTRGQQVTLSCSPISGHRSVSWYQQTPGQGLQFLFEYFSETQRNKGNFPGRFSGRQFSNSRSEMNVSTLELGDSALYLCASSLVMGGSYEQYFGPGTRLTVT.

This clone showed up just a few times. The chain employs TRBV4-1 and TRBJ2-1; 8 positions agree with TRBD1. J lost 3 bases, V lost 4 bases, and 5 bases had no gene match. This CDR3 has 15 amino acids. The germline V gene encodes CDR1 MGHRA and CDR2 YSYEKL. The CDR3 nucleotides are TGCGCCAGCAGCCTCCGAGACAGGGGCTACAATGAGCAGTTCTTC. It specifies CASSLRDRGYNEQFF.